This note documents a single TCR beta chain sequence. The CDR3 is made up of 13 amino acids. The germline gives CDR1 SGHTA, CDR2 FQGNSA. Trimming took 5 bases from V and 8 from J, leaving 10 bases between them. The sample originates from a study of blood T cell repertoires in COVID-19. The overall study: The cDNA or gDNA used as material had been derived from T cells, B-cell-depleted T cells, or PBMCs.

In the study's own analysis: Nucleated cell counts were estimated from reference gene primer amplification. Clones were read by immunoSEQ multiplex PCR, and TCRdb kept only the in-frame ones, dropping some. The V and J calls and clone size were taken over from that table, and D and trimming were inferred from the DNA. The sample yields 70,000 to 90,000 clones, 88% seen once. Sequenced sample: peripheral blood. J is TRBJ1-6 and V is TRBV7-2, with D perhaps TRBD1 (5 bases). The sequence was obtained from a human donor in a cohort sampled during active COVID-19. The CDR3 coding sequence is TGTGCCAGCAGCGGCAGGGAACATTCACCCCTCCACTTT. Translation: CASSGREHSPLHF.